A single sample is the source of the 24 T cell receptor beta chains below, sequenced in a study of CD8+CD57+ T cells in acquired aplastic anemia (dated by TCRdb to 2016 to 2018). The data were produced on an Illumina HiSeq 2000. TCR beta VDJ combination and CDR3 sequence profiling used genomic DNA as the template. The public reads were run again by TCRdb, first through fastp at Q25 and then through MiXCR, and only productive beta chains were kept. Entries are consolidated by CDR3 protein sequence, retaining the most common genes and DNA. This sample lists about 420,000 distinct CDR3 sequences; just under 70% were detected once. The biggest ten clones account for approximately 3.9% of the sample. Specimen: sorted CD4+, CD8+, or CD8+CD57+ T cells (not recorded which) from PBMCs. The origin of the receptors is a human donor in good health, serving as a control.

A remark on this clonotype: One junction end does not reproduce the germline sequence, and a read error may be involved. This chain connects TRBV7-8 to TRBJ2-1; 7 bases agree with TRBD2. The CDR3 has 15 residues. Germline assignment: CDR1 SGHVS and CDR2 FQNEAQ. The CDR3 DNA reads as TGTGCCAGCAGCGCACGCCCCGGGGGGACCAATGAGCTGTTCTTC. Translation: CASSARPGGTNELFF.

A single count supports this clonotype. The V call is TRBV5-4, the J call TRBJ2-3; tentatively, D is TRBD2 (6 bases). V was shortened by 4 bases and J by 6 bases, with 18 bases between the two germline ends. Germline CDR1 reads SGHNT; CDR2 reads YYREEE (reference sequence). The CDR3 is made up of 15 amino acids. CDR3 coding DNA: TGTGCCAGCAGCCAACCCACGGGGGTAGGGGATACGCAGTATTTT. It is translated as CASSQPTGVGDTQYF.

This clonotype was counted at least ten times. This sequence joins TRBV29-1 and TRBJ1-1; 9 bases are shared with TRBD1. Unmatched junction bases numbered 6, after V lost 6 bases and J lost 1 base. Germline V CDR1 and CDR2: SQVTM, ANQGSEA. The CDR3 is made up of 14 amino acids. The CDR3 DNA is TGCAGCGTAGCAAGGACAGGGGCGAACACTGAAGCTTTCTTT. This sequence encodes CSVARTGANTEAFF.

On this clonotype itself: The junction shows a germline mismatch at one end, possibly a read error. The chain recombines TRBV2 with TRBJ1-6; D is uncertain. Germline V lookup: CDR1 SNHLY, CDR2 FYNNEI. This CDR3 has 15 residues. CDR3 sequence: CASSEDGQRTWPLHF. The DNA of the CDR3 is TGTGCCAGCAGCGAAGACGGCCAGAGAACCTGGCCCCTGCACTTT.

This clonotype has a count of ten or more. The chain has TRBV5-5 and TRBJ2-1; D might be TRBD2 (6 bases). The CDR3 is 15 amino acids. Trimming shortened V by 2 bases and J by 8 bases, and 17 bases separated the two germline ends. Germline CDR1 and CDR2: SGHKS and YYEKEE (reference sequence). For the CDR3, the DNA is TGTGCCAGCAGCTTTTACTCCGGGGGATTGGATGAGCAGTTCTTC. This sequence encodes CASSFYSGGLDEQFF. Complete variable domain (other parts from reference TRBV5-5 and TRBJ2-1): DAGVTQSPTHLIKTRGQQVTLRCSPISGHKSVSWYQQVLGQGPQFIFQYYEKEERGRGNFPDRFSARQFPNYSSELNVNALLLGDSALYLCASSFYSGGLDEQFFGPGTRLTVL.

CDR3 residues: CASSIGPWEETQYF. In DNA form, the CDR3 reads TGTGCCAGCAGCATCGGGCCGTGGGAAGAGACCCAGTACTTC. The chain couples TRBV7-2 to TRBJ2-5; D gene ambiguous. Germline V gene data show CDR1 as SGHTA and CDR2 as FQGNSA. Between the trimmed V and J ends, which lost 5 bases and 3 bases, there was a span of 13 bases. This CDR3 region has 14 residues.

This clonotype has a count of ten or more. The DNA of the CDR3 is TGCAGTGCTAGTCGTTTGGCCATAAGCTCTGGAAACACCATATATTTT. This gives the protein CSASRLAISSGNTIYF. The rearrangement uses TRBV20-1 and TRBJ1-3, with unresolved D. This CDR3 has 16 amino acids. Trimming shortened V by 3 bases and J by 0 bases, and 15 bases separated the two germline ends. Germline V lookup: CDR1 DFQATT, CDR2 SNEGSKA (reference sequence).

This clonotype appeared many times. The rearrangement uses TRBV4-3 and TRBJ2-7; D is perhaps TRBD1 (5 bases). Trimming removed 0 bases from V and 2 bases from J, with 11 bases in between. The CDR3 is made up of 15 amino acids. Germline lookup yields CDR1 LGHNA and CDR2 YSLEER. The CDR3 spells CASSQDSQGTYEQYF. In nucleotides, the CDR3 is TGCGCCAGCAGCCAAGATTCGCAGGGAACCTACGAGCAGTACTTC.

The table lists this clonotype with many counts. The chain uses TRBV2 and TRBJ2-4; no clear D. Germline V gene lookup returns CDR1 SNHLY and CDR2 FYNNEI. The CDR3 runs to 15 residues. Trimming left V 3 bases short and J 0 bases short, with 9 bases between. CDR3 sequence: CASSEGNLAKNIQYF. The CDR3 bases are TGTGCCAGCAGTGAGGGCAATTTAGCCAAAAACATTCAGTACTTC.

V usage is TRBV2 and J usage is TRBJ1-3; 7 bases are shared with TRBD1. The germline CDR1 and CDR2 sequences are SNHLY and FYNNEI. The CDR3 loop spans 15 amino acids. J lost 5 bases, V lost 0 bases, and 4 bases had no gene match. CDR3 bases: TGTGCCAGCAGTGAAGCTGAAGGGGGCAGAAACACCATATATTTT. Its protein is CASSEAEGGRNTIYF.

On this clonotype: One end of the junction varies from germline; a read error may be responsible. The chain combines TRBV7-7 with TRBJ2-7, with D perhaps matching TRBD1 (5 bases). CDR1 is SSHAT, CDR2 FNYEAQ, per germline (reference sequence). The CDR3 spans 15 residues. The CDR3 region has the DNA TGTGCTAGCAGCTTAGGCCAGGGAAAAGCCTACGAGCAGTACTTC. The encoded protein is CASSLGQGKAYEQYF.

This chain connects TRBV2 to TRBJ2-3; maybe TRBD1 (5 bases). This CDR3 is 13 amino acids long. Deletions cut 8 bases from V and 4 bases from J, with 13 bases between. Per germline, CDR1 SNHLY and CDR2 FYNNEI. For the CDR3, the DNA is TGTGCCAGCTTGGCCCAGGGTTCAGATACGCAGTATTTT. Protein sequence: CASLAQGSDTQYF.

The chain carries TRBV5-4 and TRBJ1-2, with unresolved D. In germline, CDR1 is SGHNT, CDR2 YYREEE (reference sequence). This CDR3 has 12 residues. The V gene lost 8 bases and the J gene lost 2 bases, with 10 bases spanning the gap. The chain's CDR3 is CASTSGNYGYTF. CDR3 coding DNA: TGTGCCAGTACTAGCGGCAACTATGGCTACACCTTC.

This chain connects TRBV20-1 to TRBJ2-7, with D perhaps matching TRBD2 (5 bases). The length of the CDR3 is 14 residues. Trimming shortened V by 5 bases and J by 2 bases, and 16 bases separated the two germline ends. The germline V gene encodes CDR1 DFQATT and CDR2 SNEGSKA (reference sequence). The CDR3 is CSARGQRRAYEQYF. DNA for the CDR3: TGCAGTGCTCGCGGTCAGCGGCGGGCCTACGAGCAGTACTTC.

In regard to this clonotype: Since the CDR3 does not end with the conserved phenylalanine or tryptophan, this likely comes from a read error. The limits of the CDR3 on the DNA are not certain, so only TCRdb's listed CDR3 is given. The chain combines TRBV7-6 with TRBJ1-1. CDR1 is SGHVS and CDR2 is FNYEAQ in the germline V gene. Counting both end residues, the CDR3 totals 13 amino acids. The CDR3 is CASSLDFGLAAEQ.

This clonotype appeared many times. The chain carries TRBV5-1 and TRBJ1-3, with D perhaps matching TRBD1 (5 bases). The CDR3 contains 16 residues. Trimming stripped 4 bases from V and 0 bases from J, with 14 bases between. The V gene's germline CDR1 is SGHRS and CDR2 YFSETQ. CDR3 region: CASSPRGQDSGNTIYF. As DNA, the CDR3 is TGCGCCAGCAGCCCGAGGGGCCAGGACTCTGGAAACACCATATATTTT.

V and J are TRBV5-8 and TRBJ1-2; D may be TRBD1 (6 bases). This CDR3 has 16 amino acids. Trimming cost V 5 bases and J 4 bases, with 21 bases left between them. The germline V gene has CDR1 SGHTS and CDR2 YDEGEE. The CDR3 coding sequence is TGTGCCAGCAGTTACGGGGGCAAGGGAGGAATCTATGGCTACACCTTC. It codes for CASSYGGKGGIYGYTF.

Comments on this clonotype: One junction end disagrees with the germline gene, perhaps due to a read error. The chain combines TRBV14 with TRBJ2-3, with TRBD2 as a possible D gene (6 bases). The CDR3 loop spans 16 amino acids. Germline V gives CDR1 SGHDN, CDR2 FVKESK. CDR3 nucleotide sequence: TGTGCCAGCAGCGAAGAGACGGCGGGGTGCACAGTTACGCAGTATTTT. The encoded protein is CASSEETAGCTVTQYF. Combining the CDR3 with reference TRBV14 and TRBJ2-3 gives the whole variable domain EAGVTQFPSHSVIEKGQTVTLRCDPISGHDNLYWYRRVMGKEIKFLLHFVKESKQDESGMPNNRFLAERTGGTYSTLKVQPAELEDSGVYFCASSEETAGCTVTQYFGPGTRLTVL.

The chain joins TRBV19 to TRBJ1-2; TRBD1 matches 7 bases. This CDR3 comprises 13 residues. Looked up from germline, CDR1 is LNHDA and CDR2 is SQIVND (reference sequence). Trimming took 9 bases from V and 4 from J; bases not matched to a gene: 8. The DNA for the CDR3 is TGTGCCAGCGGACAGGAAGGGGGCTATGGCTACACCTTC. It specifies CASGQEGGYGYTF.

The chain links TRBV11-2 to TRBJ2-6, with 7 bases matching TRBD2. There are 14 residues in the CDR3. V shed 4 bases, J shed 19 bases, and the junction held 16 bases outside the gene matches. Germline CDR1 and CDR2: SGHAT and FQNNGV. CDR3: CASSSQGGDQPLTF. CDR3 DNA sequence: TGTGCCAGCAGCTCCCAGGGAGGGGATCAGCCCCTAACTTTC.

This clonotype came up once. The V gene is TRBV12-3 or TRBV12-4, the J gene TRBJ1-5; D not resolved. V lost 5 bases to trimming and J lost 5 bases, with 7 bases between them. CDR3 length equals 12 residues. The CDR3 DNA is TGTGCCAGCAGTAGGCGAGATCAGCCCCAGCATTTT. Translation: CASSRRDQPQHF.

This clonotype was seen ten or more times. The V and J genes are TRBV2 and TRBJ1-1; tentatively, D is TRBD1 (6 bases). The germline CDR1 and CDR2 sequences are SNHLY and FYNNEI. Deletions cut 7 bases from V and 9 bases from J, with 21 bases between. The CDR3 spans 14 residues. The CDR3 nucleotides read TGTGCCAGCATATTCCGGGACAAAAGTGGACAAGCTTTCTTT. Its protein is CASIFRDKSGQAFF.

Of note for this clonotype: A much larger clone lies a single base off, so this may be a read error. The rearrangement joins TRBV5-5 to TRBJ1-1; D is perhaps TRBD1 (5 bases). Germline CDR1 reads SGHKS; CDR2 reads YYEKEE (reference sequence). Deletions cut 2 bases from V and 4 bases from J, with 15 bases between. This CDR3 region has 15 residues. The CDR3 sequence is CASSLSGCGRTEAFF. The CDR3 DNA sequence: TGTGCCAGCAGCTTATCAGGGTGCGGGCGCACTGAAGCTTTCTTT.

As to this clonotype: Given the absence of the conserved phenylalanine or tryptophan at the CDR3 end, a read error is likely. The CDR3 DNA reads as TGTGCCAGCAGCGGGAACCTCTACAATGAGCAGTTCCTC. Translated: CASSGNLYNEQFL. The V gene is TRBV7-8, the J gene TRBJ2-1, with unresolved D. This CDR3 is 13 amino acids long. The V end was cut by 5 bases, the J end by 3 bases, with 8 bases between. From germline, CDR1 is SGHVS and CDR2 FQNEAQ.